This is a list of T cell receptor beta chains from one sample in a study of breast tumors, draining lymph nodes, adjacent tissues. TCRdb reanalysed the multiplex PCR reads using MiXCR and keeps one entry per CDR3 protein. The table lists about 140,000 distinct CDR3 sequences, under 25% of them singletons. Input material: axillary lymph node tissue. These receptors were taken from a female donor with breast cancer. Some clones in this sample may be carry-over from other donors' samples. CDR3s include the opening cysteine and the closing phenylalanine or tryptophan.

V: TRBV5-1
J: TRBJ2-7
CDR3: CASSGTPDYEQYF

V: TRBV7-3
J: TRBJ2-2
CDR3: CASSFVTGLAGYTGELFF

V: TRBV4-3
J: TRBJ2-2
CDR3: CASSTGFGELFF

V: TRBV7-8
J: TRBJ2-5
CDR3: CASSSGLAAQETQYF

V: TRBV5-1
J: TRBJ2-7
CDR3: CASSLGLAGFYEQYF

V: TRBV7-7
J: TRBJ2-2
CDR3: CASSLDVWASGRVVELFF

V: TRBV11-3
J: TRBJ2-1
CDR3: CASSLGGDEQFF

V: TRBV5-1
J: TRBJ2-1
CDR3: CASRLGGSRYNEQFF

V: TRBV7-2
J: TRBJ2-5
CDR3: CASSLARLASQETQYF

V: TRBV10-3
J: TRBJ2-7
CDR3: CAIRGTSGSEQYF

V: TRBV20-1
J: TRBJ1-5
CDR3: CSAKTGGGNQPQHF

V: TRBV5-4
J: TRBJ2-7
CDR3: CASSLAGLAGDGEQYF

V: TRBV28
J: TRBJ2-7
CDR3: CASKSHSKYYEQYF

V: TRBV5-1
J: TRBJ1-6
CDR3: CASSHGDRGDDSPLHF

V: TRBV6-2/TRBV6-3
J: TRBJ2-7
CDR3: CASSSSSRGEQYF

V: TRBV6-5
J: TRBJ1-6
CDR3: CASSYGGAESPLHF

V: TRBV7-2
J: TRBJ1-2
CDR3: CASSLGPAANYGYTF

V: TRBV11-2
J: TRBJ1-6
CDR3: CASSPGVYNSPLHF

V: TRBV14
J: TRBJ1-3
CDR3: CASSRTDGNTIYF

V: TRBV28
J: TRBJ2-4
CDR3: CASAGQKKNIQYF

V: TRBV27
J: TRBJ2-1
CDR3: CASSTRTGLNEQFF

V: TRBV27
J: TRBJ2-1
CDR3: CASTSGSSYNEQFF

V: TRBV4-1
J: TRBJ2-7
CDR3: CASSLAGSHEQYF

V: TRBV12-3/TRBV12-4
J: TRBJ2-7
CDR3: CASRLRGSRTYEQYF

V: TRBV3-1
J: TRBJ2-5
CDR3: CASSQVFLRGGSPETQYF

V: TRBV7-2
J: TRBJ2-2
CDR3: CASRLAGGNTGELFF

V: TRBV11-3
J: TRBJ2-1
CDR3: CASSRDYNNEQFF

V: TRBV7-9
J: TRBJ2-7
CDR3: CASSAGPPSYEQYF

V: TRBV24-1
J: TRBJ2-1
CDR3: CATSDSLLAYNEQFF

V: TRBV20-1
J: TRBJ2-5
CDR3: CSAGTGGETQYF

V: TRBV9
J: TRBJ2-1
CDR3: CASSVDWREQFF

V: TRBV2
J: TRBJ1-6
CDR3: CASKGTGRDSPLHF

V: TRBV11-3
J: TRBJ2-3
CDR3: CASSREGLAGATIDTRYF

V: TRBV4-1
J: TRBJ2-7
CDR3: CASSQDPGKSYEQYF

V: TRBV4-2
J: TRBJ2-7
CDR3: CASSLGLAYEQYF

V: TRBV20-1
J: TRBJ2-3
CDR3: CSAPTSGRLDTQYF

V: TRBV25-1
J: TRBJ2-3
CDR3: CASRPGQGNTDTQYF

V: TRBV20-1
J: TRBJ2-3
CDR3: CSASRLATDTQYF

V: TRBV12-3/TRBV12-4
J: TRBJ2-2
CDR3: CASTSGREGGGELFF

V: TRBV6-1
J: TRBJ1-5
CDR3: CASSDRGRDNQPQHF

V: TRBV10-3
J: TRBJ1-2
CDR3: CAISESFGMYGYTF

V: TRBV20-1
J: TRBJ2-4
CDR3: CSAGLGNIQYF

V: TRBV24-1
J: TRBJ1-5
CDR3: CATSDFGQNQPQHF

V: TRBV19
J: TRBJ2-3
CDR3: CASIPAGASDTQYF

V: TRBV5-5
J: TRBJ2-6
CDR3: CASRPTFGANVLTF

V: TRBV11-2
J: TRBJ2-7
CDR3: CASSLDPQGSYEQYF

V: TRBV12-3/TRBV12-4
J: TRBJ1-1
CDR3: CASSLGMNTEAFF